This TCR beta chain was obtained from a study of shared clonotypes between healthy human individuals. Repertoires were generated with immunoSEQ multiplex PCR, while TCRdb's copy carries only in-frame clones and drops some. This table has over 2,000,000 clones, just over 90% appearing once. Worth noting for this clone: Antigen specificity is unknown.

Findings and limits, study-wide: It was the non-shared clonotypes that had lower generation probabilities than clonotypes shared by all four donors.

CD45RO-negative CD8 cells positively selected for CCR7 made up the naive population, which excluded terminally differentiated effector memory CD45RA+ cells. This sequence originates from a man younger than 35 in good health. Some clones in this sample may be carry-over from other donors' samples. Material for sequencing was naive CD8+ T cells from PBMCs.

CDR3 amino acids: CAWTFGQEAYEQYF. CDR3 nucleotide sequence: TGTGCCTGGACCTTCGGCCAGGAAGCCTACGAGCAGTACTTC. The rearrangement uses TRBV30 and TRBJ2-7, with D uncertain. Between the trimmed V and J ends, which lost 4 bases and 2 bases, there was a span of 15 bases. CDR1 is GTSNPN and CDR2 is SVGIG in the germline V gene (reference sequence). There are 14 residues in the CDR3.